These T cell receptor beta chains were read from a single sample in a study of beta chain features in type 1 diabetes. TCRdb's copy holds only in-frame clones and misses some; the assay was immunoSEQ multiplex PCR. Of roughly 730,000 clones listed, 13% were seen once; the top ten hold approximately 0.02%. The sample consisted of naive CD4+ T cells from blood. These TCRs come from a young man with type 1 diabetes. Both conserved end residues are trimmed from each CDR3. Each record gives: V gene, J gene, CDR3 protein.

v_call: TRBV7-8; j_call: TRBJ2-7; cdr3_aa: ASSPRFGSSSYEQY
v_call: TRBV5-1; j_call: TRBJ2-7; cdr3_aa: ASSLFRESMSSYEQY
v_call: TRBV29-1; j_call: TRBJ1-4; cdr3_aa: SVAWWQGGEKLF
v_call: TRBV4-1; j_call: TRBJ1-1; cdr3_aa: ASSKGLTEAF
v_call: TRBV30; j_call: -; cdr3_aa: AWSVGGGAYEQY
v_call: TRBV6-6; j_call: TRBJ2-1; cdr3_aa: ASSHSRTGVYNEQF
v_call: TRBV6-5; j_call: TRBJ1-4; cdr3_aa: ASSYSNRGLNEKLF
v_call: TRBV6-1; j_call: TRBJ1-5; cdr3_aa: ASSEAGQTGPQH
v_call: TRBV27; j_call: TRBJ2-6; cdr3_aa: ASSLDVSGANVLT
v_call: TRBV18; j_call: TRBJ2-7; cdr3_aa: ASSPSQGSYEQY